This paragraph reports one T cell receptor (beta chain). This entry comes from a study of control samples from healthy donors and cancer patients. With 4 bases clipped from V and 5 bases from J, the junction kept 13 bases outside the gene matches. Looked up from germline, CDR1 is SGHNT and CDR2 is YYREEE (reference sequence). The CDR3 runs to 18 residues. Sequencing was performed with immunoSEQ multiplex PCR; in TCRdb, only in-frame clones are kept and a portion is missing. The sample consists of 35,000 to 55,000 clones, more than 85% of them appearing once. Material: PBMCs. This chain connects TRBV5-4 to TRBJ2-1; TRBD2 matches at 12 bases. This receptor was identified in a woman aged 40 to 50 with head and neck cancer. CDR3 sequence: CASSPGLAGVAPNNEQFF. CDR3 nucleotide sequence: TGTGCCAGCAGCCCGGGACTAGCGGGCGTCGCGCCCAACAATGAGCAGTTCTTC.